These 17 T cell receptor beta chains originate from one sample sequenced in a study of blood T cell repertoires in COVID-19. The table came from immunoSEQ multiplex PCR; TCRdb's copy has only in-frame clones and leaves some out. Of some 80,000 clones listed, 86% were seen once; the top ten hold 4.5% to 6%. The sequenced sample consisted of peripheral blood. The receptors come from a man aged 45-65 years with active or convalescent COVID-19.

The rearrangement uses TRBV6-4 and TRBJ2-1; 7 positions agree with TRBD2. This CDR3 comprises 14 residues. J lost 3 bases, V lost 4 bases, and 3 bases had no gene match. Germline loops: CDR1 MRHNA, CDR2 SNTAGT. CDR3 residues: CASSGGGDYNEQFF. As DNA, the CDR3 is TGTGCCAGCAGTGGCGGGGGAGACTACAATGAGCAGTTCTTC.

This chain connects TRBV5-1 to TRBJ2-7, with D perhaps TRBD1 (6 bases). Trimming took 0 bases from V and 6 from J, leaving 13 bases between them. The CDR3 has 14 residues. CDR1 and CDR2 from the germline V gene are SGHRS and YFSETQ. CDR3 region: CASSLAADSTEQYV. The CDR3 bases are TGCGCCAGCAGCTTGGCGGCGGACAGCACCGAGCAGTACGTC.

Written as DNA, the CDR3 is TGTGCCAGCAGTAGACAGGGGGGGATCACTGAAGCTTTCTTT. Translated, it gives CASSRQGGITEAFF. V usage is TRBV6-5 and J usage is TRBJ1-1, with 9 bases matching TRBD1. Losses at the gene ends were 5 bases for V and 4 bases for J; bases not matched to a gene: 5. Germline CDR1 MNHEY, CDR2 SVGAGI. The CDR3 has 14 amino acids.

J is TRBJ2-2 and V is TRBV27; 11 bases fit TRBD2. Trimming cost V 3 bases and J 7 bases; bases outside gene matches: 4. This CDR3 contains 15 residues. The germline V gene has CDR1 MNHEY and CDR2 SMNVEV (reference sequence). In DNA, the CDR3 is TGTGCCAGCAGTTTGCGGCTAGCGGGGGGCGGGGAGCTGTTTTTT. Its translation is CASSLRLAGGGELFF.

This rearrangement joins TRBV28 to TRBJ1-3; no definite D call. The CDR3 has 12 amino acids. Trimming removed 3 bases from V and 7 bases from J, with 7 bases in between. Germline V CDR1 and CDR2: MDHEN, SYDVKM. The CDR3 DNA reads as TGTGCCAGCAGTTTCCGGGGTAACACCATATATTTT. Its translation: CASSFRGNTIYF.

J is TRBJ2-2 and V is TRBV7-6; possible D gene TRBD1, 5 bases. The CDR3 totals 14 residues. The V gene's germline CDR1 is SGHVS and CDR2 FNYEAQ. V lost 5 bases and J lost 6, with 13 bases in between. This CDR3 is CASSGNSGPGELFF. DNA of the CDR3: TGTGCCAGCAGCGGCAATTCAGGGCCCGGGGAGCTGTTTTTT.

V and J are TRBV5-1 and TRBJ2-5; 8 nucleotides match TRBD1. This CDR3 region has 15 residues. Germline V gene data show CDR1 as SGHRS and CDR2 as YFSETQ. Germline trimming cut 4 bases from V and 1 base from J; bases unmatched to any gene: 6. This CDR3 is CASSKTGALQETQYF. The CDR3 DNA sequence: TGCGCCAGCAGCAAGACAGGGGCCCTCCAAGAGACCCAGTACTTC.

This clone was observed a few times. V gene TRBV6-1 combines with J gene TRBJ1-5, with D possibly being TRBD1 (5 bases). The CDR3 is 15 amino acids. Germline CDR1 is MNHNS and CDR2 is SASEGT. Trimming took off 2 bases at V and 6 bases at J, with 14 bases between the two ends. In DNA form, the CDR3 reads TGTGCCAGCAGTGAAATGTGGGGCGGTGGTCAGCCCCAGCATTTT. Encoded protein: CASSEMWGGGQPQHF.

This clone was found once. V and J are TRBV5-1 and TRBJ2-3; 10 nucleotides match TRBD2. Losses at the gene ends were 2 bases for V and 0 bases for J; bases not matched to a gene: 3. Germline V gene sequence: CDR1 SGHRS, CDR2 YFSETQ. The CDR3 totals 16 residues. Written as DNA, the CDR3 is TGCGCCAGCAGCTTCACTAGCGGGGCTAGCACAGATACGCAGTATTTT. Its protein product is CASSFTSGASTDTQYF.

This sequence joins TRBV19 and TRBJ2-3, with 12 nucleotides matching TRBD1. Looked up from germline, CDR1 is LNHDA and CDR2 is SQIVND (reference sequence). This CDR3 region has 16 residues. J was trimmed by 4 bases and V by 4 bases; bases with no gene match: 6. CDR3 sequence: CASSKPGQGASDTQYF. As DNA, the CDR3 is TGTGCCAGTAGTAAACCGGGACAGGGGGCTTCAGATACGCAGTATTTT.

CDR3 coding DNA: TGCAGCGTTGAACAGGGCCAGTTCTTC. Translation gives CSVEQGQFF. The V and J genes are TRBV29-1 and TRBJ2-1; weak D call: TRBD1 (5 bases). V was pared by 2 bases and J by 13 bases, with 6 bases between. This CDR3 comprises 9 residues. Germline V gene lookup returns CDR1 SQVTM and CDR2 ANQGSEA.

The chain joins TRBV9 to TRBJ2-3; TRBD2 agrees at 10 bases. Trimming removed 3 bases from V and 2 bases from J; junction bases left unmatched: 12. The V gene's germline CDR1 is SGDLS and CDR2 YYNGEE. This CDR3 spans 18 amino acids. CDR3 residues: CASSGWSVSGGATDTQYF. The CDR3 region has the DNA TGTGCCAGCAGCGGTTGGAGTGTGAGCGGGGGGGCCACAGATACGCAGTATTTT. Full variable domain (rest looked up from reference TRBV9 and TRBJ2-3): DSGVTQTPKHLITATGQRVTLRCSPRSGDLSVYWYQQSLDQGLQFLIQYYNGEERAKGNILERFSAQQFPDLHSELNLSSLELGDSALYFCASSGWSVSGGATDTQYFGPGTRLTVL.

The chain carries TRBV15 and TRBJ2-7; D gene unclear. This CDR3 spans 13 amino acids. V lost 2 bases and J lost 4, with 9 bases in between. The germline CDR1 and CDR2 sequences are LNHNV and YYDKDF (reference sequence). CDR3 protein: CATSRSTSYEQYF. CDR3 coding DNA: TGTGCCACCAGCAGATCAACGAGTTACGAGCAGTACTTC.

This clone was seen more than once but under ten times. The chain links TRBV19 to TRBJ2-3; TRBD2 agrees at 8 bases. The germline V gene has CDR1 LNHDA and CDR2 SQIVND (reference sequence). Unmatched junction bases numbered 10, after V lost 5 bases and J lost 3 bases. This CDR3 contains 16 residues. The CDR3: CASSSGLALRTDTQYF. CDR3 bases: TGTGCCAGTAGTTCTGGACTAGCCCTACGGACAGATACGCAGTATTTT. The variable domain in full, with the rest retrieved from reference TRBV19 and TRBJ2-3, is DGGITQSPKYLFRKEGQNVTLSCEQNLNHDAMYWYRQDPGQGLRLIYYSQIVNDFQKGDIAEGYSVSREKKESFPLTVTSAQKNPTAFYLCASSSGLALRTDTQYFGPGTRLTVL.

This chain connects TRBV7-6 to TRBJ1-1, with 8 bases identical to TRBD1. With 5 bases clipped from V and 1 base from J, the junction kept 9 bases outside the gene matches. The length of the CDR3 is 16 residues. Germline assignment: CDR1 SGHVS and CDR2 FNYEAQ. CDR3: CASSDGTGFSNTEAFF. In DNA, the CDR3 is TGTGCCAGCAGCGACGGGACAGGCTTTTCGAACACTGAAGCTTTCTTT.

This chain joins TRBV3-1 (or the pseudogene TRBV3-2) and TRBJ1-2; tentative D call: TRBD1 (5 bases). Trimming left V 0 bases short and J 3 bases short, with 11 bases between. This CDR3 contains 15 residues. Germline CDR1 and CDR2: LGHDT and YNNKEL (reference sequence). The CDR3, as DNA: TGTGCCAGCAGCCAAGAAGGCAGGGAAGACTATGGCTACACCTTC. It encodes CASSQEGREDYGYTF.

The gene calls are TRBV10-1 and TRBJ1-1; D is unclear. Trimming shortened V by 0 bases and J by 3 bases, and 8 bases separated the two germline ends. This CDR3 spans 14 amino acids. The germline gives CDR1 WNHNN, CDR2 SYGVQD (reference sequence). The chain's CDR3 is CASSESAGYTEAFF. DNA for the CDR3: TGCGCCAGCAGTGAGTCGGCCGGGTACACTGAAGCTTTCTTT.